This section outlines one TCR beta chain sequence together with its context. This sample is part of a study of blood T cell repertoires in COVID-19. Study in general: Sites in the United States, Italy and Spain provided acute and convalescent COVID-19 samples. T cells, B-cell-depleted T cells, or PBMCs provided the cDNA or gDNA that served as material.

In the original processing: It was from reference gene primer amplification that nucleated cell counts were estimated. Method: immunoSEQ multiplex PCR; TCRdb's copy keeps in-frame clones and lacks some. The V and J calls and the clone size are those of that table, but D and trimming were determined from the DNA. The sample yields around 130,000 clones, about 81% seen once. This CDR3 spans 13 amino acids. V was trimmed by 2 bases and J by 1 base, leaving 5 bases between them. Per the germline V gene, CDR1 is SGHTA and CDR2 is FQGNSA. The V and J genes are TRBV7-2 and TRBJ1-1, with D unresolved. This TCR was sampled from an elderly woman with acute or convalescent COVID-19. Source material: peripheral blood. This CDR3 is CASSLSGNTEAFF. The CDR3 DNA is TGTGCCAGCAGCTTATCAGGGAACACTGAAGCTTTCTTT.